The sequence of this TCR beta chain was determined in a study of blood T cell repertoires in COVID-19. Measured with immunoSEQ multiplex PCR; TCRdb has only the in-frame clones, and not every one. The table includes 250,000 to 400,000 clones, roughly nine tenths detected once. The length of the CDR3 is 15 residues. Germline V gene data show CDR1 as MDHEN and CDR2 as SYDVKM. With 7 bases removed from V and 5 bases from J, the gap between germline ends came to 19 bases. Sequenced sample: PBMCs or T cells enriched from blood (not recorded which). The source of this sequence is a man between 60 and 75 years old who had recovered from COVID-19. The chain carries TRBV28 and TRBJ2-3; D gene ambiguous. The DNA for the CDR3 is TGTGCCAGCACTGGCGCCCGACCAGCGAGAGATACGCAGTATTTT. Its translation: CASTGARPARDTQYF.